These 15 T cell receptor beta chains originate from one sample sequenced in a study of CD8 T cells in Susac syndrome. Random hexamers served to reverse transcribe roughly 0.45 to 1 ug RNA. TCRdb recomputed calls from the immunoSEQ multiplex PCR reads with MiXCR, one row per CDR3 protein. The sample has approximately 150,000 distinct CDR3 sequences; 90% to 97% are singletons. Material: CD4+ T cells from PBMCs. Source of these receptors: a human donor with Susac syndrome.

This sequence joins TRBV28 and TRBJ2-3, with D tentatively TRBD2 (6 bases). Trimming removed 1 base from V and 8 bases from J, with 16 bases in between. CDR1 and CDR2 from the germline V gene are MDHEN and SYDVKM. The CDR3 sequence is 15 residues long. The DNA of the CDR3 is TGTGCCAGCAGTTTATCGGGACTCCTAGGAGGTACGCAGTATTTT. Translating gives CASSLSGLLGGTQYF.

The chain has TRBV12-3 or TRBV12-4 and TRBJ2-7; D possibly corresponds to TRBD2 (5 bases). The ends were cut back, 5 bases at V and 1 base at J, with 12 bases in the middle. The CDR3 loop spans 14 amino acids. CDR3 coding DNA: TGTGCCAGCAGTCCGGAAAGCGGTTCCTACGAGCAGTACTTC. It is translated as CASSPESGSYEQYF.

The CDR3 is CASSYSASGSYEQYF. The DNA of the CDR3 is TGTGCCAGCAGTTACTCGGCTAGCGGCTCCTACGAGCAGTACTTC. The chain carries TRBV6-5 and TRBJ2-7; 7 positions agree with TRBD2. CDR1 and CDR2 (germline): MNHEY, SVGAGI. Trimming took 0 bases from V and 0 from J; bases not matched to a gene: 2. The CDR3 is made up of 15 amino acids.

A single count supports this clonotype. The chain uses TRBV24-1 and TRBJ1-5, with D possibly TRBD1 on 5 matching bases. The CDR3 covers 13 residues. Germline CDR1 is KGHDR and CDR2 is SFDVKD. The V and J ends lost 6 bases and 3 bases respectively, with 8 bases between them. CDR3 bases: TGTGCCACCAGTTTGACAGCCAATCAGCCCCAGCATTTT. Translating it yields CATSLTANQPQHF.

The gene calls are TRBV12-3 or TRBV12-4 and TRBJ2-7, with no clear D. V was clipped by 3 bases and J by 6 bases, with 12 bases between them. The CDR3 extends over 13 amino acids. The CDR3 reads CASSFMGRVEQYF. CDR3 DNA: TGTGCCAGCAGTTTTATGGGTCGGGTCGAGCAGTACTTC.

The chain is built from TRBV9 and TRBJ2-3, with 10 bases matching TRBD2. The CDR3 has 16 residues. The V gene end was trimmed by 0 bases and the J gene end by 0 bases; junction bases not matched to a gene: 1. Germline assignment: CDR1 SGDLS and CDR2 YYNGEE. In nucleotides, the CDR3 is TGTGCCAGCAGCGTAGCAGCGGGGGGGAGCACAGATACGCAGTATTTT. It is translated as CASSVAAGGSTDTQYF.

The chain uses TRBV27 and TRBJ1-4, with no clear D. Trimming removed 5 bases at V and 7 bases at J, with 8 bases between. Looked up from germline, CDR1 is MNHEY and CDR2 is SMNVEV (reference sequence). The CDR3 spans 12 residues. CDR3 bases: TGTGCCAGCAGTGCGAGGTCTGAAAAACTGTTTTTT. It codes for CASSARSEKLFF.

The chain is built from TRBV6-6 and TRBJ2-7; 8 bases fit TRBD1. CDR1 is MNHNY, CDR2 SVGAGI, per germline (reference sequence). The CDR3 sequence is 16 residues long. The V and J ends lost 0 bases and 3 bases, in that order; junction bases with no gene match: 7. The CDR3 sequence: CASSYSRQGADYEQYF. The CDR3 DNA reads TGTGCCAGCAGTTACTCGAGGCAGGGGGCGGACTACGAGCAGTACTTC.

V usage is TRBV7-9 and J usage is TRBJ2-3, with 11 nucleotides matching TRBD1. This CDR3 comprises 19 residues. Germline V gene lookup returns CDR1 SEHNR and CDR2 FQNEAQ (reference sequence). After removal of 5 bases from V and 0 bases from J, the junction contained 13 bases not matched to a gene. The CDR3: CASSQDPGQGGFSTDTQYF. DNA of the CDR3: TGTGCCAGCAGCCAAGATCCGGGACAGGGGGGATTCAGCACAGATACGCAGTATTTT.

The CDR3 nucleotides are TGCAGTGCTAGGAGAGACGGACAGGGCGGGACCTTTTACGAGCAGTACTTC. This encodes CSARRDGQGGTFYEQYF. The chain joins TRBV20-1 to TRBJ2-7, with 8 bases aligning to TRBD1. CDR1 is DFQATT and CDR2 is SNEGSKA in the germline V gene (reference sequence). The CDR3 spans 17 residues. With V trimmed by 3 bases and J by 4 bases, 17 bases remained unmatched.

The V gene is TRBV23-1, the J gene TRBJ2-1, with TRBD2 matching over 10 bases. TRBV23-1 falls under the ORF class, with uncertain function. V shed 6 bases and J 8 bases; nucleotides not matched to a gene: 13. The CDR3 is 16 amino acids. The CDR3 region is CASRRIAGGLGHEQFF. CDR3 sequence (DNA): TGCGCCAGCAGAAGGATAGCGGGGGGTCTTGGACATGAGCAGTTCTTC.

The chain joins TRBV5-4 to TRBJ2-2, with 7 positions matching TRBD1. The V and J ends lost 5 bases and 1 base, in that order; junction bases with no gene match: 5. This CDR3 comprises 15 residues. Germline loops: CDR1 SGHNT, CDR2 YYREEE (reference sequence). The CDR3 region is CASSLQGRNTGELFF. The CDR3 bases are TGTGCCAGCAGTTTACAGGGGAGGAACACCGGGGAGCTGTTTTTT. Variable domain in full (rest from reference TRBV5-4 and TRBJ2-2): ETGVTQSPTHLIKTRGQQVTLRCSSQSGHNTVSWYQQALGQGPQFIFQYYREEENGRGNFPPRFSGLQFPNYSSELNVNALELDDSALYLCASSLQGRNTGELFFGEGSRLTVL.

The chain recombines TRBV29-1 with TRBJ2-7; 7 positions agree with TRBD1. V shed 2 bases and J 3 bases; nucleotides not matched to a gene: 4. This CDR3 has 13 residues. Germline values: CDR1 SQVTM, CDR2 ANQGSEA. In DNA form, the CDR3 reads TGCAGCGTTGAAAAACAGGGGTTCTACGAGCAGTACTTC. Translation: CSVEKQGFYEQYF.

The chain's CDR3 is CSARDIGSGRASEQFF. For the CDR3, the DNA is TGCAGTGCTAGAGACATTGGTAGCGGGAGGGCGTCTGAGCAGTTCTTC. The V and J genes are TRBV20-1 and TRBJ2-1; 11 bases are shared with TRBD2. The germline V gene has CDR1 DFQATT and CDR2 SNEGSKA (reference sequence). V was pared by 0 bases and J by 9 bases, with 10 bases of the junction left unmatched. This CDR3 contains 16 residues.

This chain links TRBV5-6 with TRBJ1-2, with TRBD1 as a possible D gene (6 bases). The germline gives CDR1 SGHDT, CDR2 YYEEEE. V was trimmed by 2 bases and J by 2 bases, leaving 10 bases between them. The CDR3 sequence is 14 residues long. DNA for the CDR3: TGTGCCAGCAGCTTACAGGGACGCAACTATGGCTACACCTTC. Translated: CASSLQGRNYGYTF.